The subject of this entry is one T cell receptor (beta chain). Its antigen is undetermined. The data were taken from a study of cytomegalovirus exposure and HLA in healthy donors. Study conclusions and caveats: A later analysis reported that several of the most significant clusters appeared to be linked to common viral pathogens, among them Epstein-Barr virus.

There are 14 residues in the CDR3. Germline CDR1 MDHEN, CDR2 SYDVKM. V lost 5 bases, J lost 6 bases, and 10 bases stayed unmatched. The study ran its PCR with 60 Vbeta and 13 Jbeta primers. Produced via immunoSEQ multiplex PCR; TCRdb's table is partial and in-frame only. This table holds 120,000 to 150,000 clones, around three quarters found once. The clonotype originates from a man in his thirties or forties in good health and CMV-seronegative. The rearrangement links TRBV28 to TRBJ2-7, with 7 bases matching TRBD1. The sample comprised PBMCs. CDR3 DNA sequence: TGTGCCAGCAGTCCCCGGACAGGTGTCCGCGAGCAGTACTTC. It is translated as CASSPRTGVREQYF.